This T cell receptor (beta chain) comes out of a study of blood T cell repertoires in COVID-19. Overall study: Samples taken during acute and convalescent COVID-19 were collected in the United States, Italy and Spain. PBMCs, B-cell-depleted T cells, or T cells were the source of the cDNA or gDNA that made up the material.

Trimming cost V 5 bases and J 7 bases, with 15 bases left between them. This CDR3 comprises 14 residues. The germline gives CDR1 SEHNR, CDR2 FQNEAQ (reference sequence). As handled by the study authors: Reference gene primer amplification gave estimated nucleated cell counts. TCRdb's copy holds only in-frame clones and misses some; the assay was immunoSEQ multiplex PCR. For V, J and clone size, that table is used; D and trimming come from the DNA. The sample contains 140,000 or so clones, over 75% of which appear only once. The sample comprised peripheral blood. V is TRBV7-9 and J is TRBJ2-1; perhaps TRBD1 as D (6 bases). The source is a man aged 45-65 years with acute or convalescent COVID-19. The CDR3 sequence: CASSTPGQRNEQFF. Here the CDR3 DNA reads TGTGCCAGCAGCACCCCGGGACAAAGGAATGAGCAGTTCTTC.